This T cell receptor beta chain is from a study of blood T cell repertoires in COVID-19 (dated by TCRdb to between 2020 and 2021). Background for the entire study: The collaborator samples originated in the United States, Italy and Spain and spanned the acute and convalescent phases of COVID-19. The prospective study material was composed of cDNA or gDNA derived from T cells, B-cell-depleted T cells, or PBMCs. A freely available public database, intended as a resource for researchers studying the immune response to SARS-CoV-2, is where the repertoires were released. Sample metadata almost always included a de-identified subject ID, COVID-19 status, age in years and sex. Samples came from the ongoing ImmuneRACE study (first 160 participants) plus 1,254 subjects from 6 global collaborators. Where HLA class I and class II types were available, the types were taken from metadata supplied by the sample provider, not from assay-based typing. The dataset comprised deeply sampled blood TCRbeta repertoires from subjects exposed to, actively infected with, or recovered from COVID-19. The full study reports these points: The amount of clinical and demographic metadata varied by source and participant and was provided uncurated.

Collaborating institutions collected whole blood in K2EDTA tubes following their own protocols. For TCRbeta analysis, collaborators shipped samples in one of three forms: frozen whole blood, isolated PBMCs, or DNA extracted from either of those sample types. In the case of this clone: The target of this receptor is not known. Base qualities are not recorded, but no much larger clone differs from it by a single base.

The germline V gene specifies MNHEY as CDR1 and SVGAGI as CDR2. Spanning cysteine to phenylalanine, the CDR3 consists of 15 amino acids. Just CDR3 DNA is preserved here, 45 bases in frame from base 1. The junction shows trimming of 1 base on V and 1 base on J, plus 7 bases between the germline ends. TCRbeta CDR3 regions were amplified from genomic DNA using the immunoSEQ Assay, a bias-controlled multiplex PCR. Regarding the original processing steps: Within the assay, amplification of reference gene primers was used to estimate how many nucleated cells each sample contained. To quantify the absolute abundance of each unique TCRbeta CDR3 rearrangement, sequence reads were collapsed and filtered. For each sample, productive Simpson clonality was calculated by taking the square root of Simpson's diversity index across productive rearrangements. Drawn from immuneACCESS, this table holds only the in-frame rearrangements with V and J called that TCRdb kept. Clones are partly lost; checked studies trace under half to an unresolved V gene and leave the rest unexplained. That table furnishes V, J and clone size, whereas the DNA furnished D and trimming. This sample holds some 120,000 clones; 80% to 85% were observed only once. The ten largest clonotypes hold approximately 3.9% of the sample.

This TCR derives from a woman in her fifties or sixties with acute or convalescent COVID-19. The chain employs TRBV6-5 and TRBJ2-2; no D gene can be assigned with confidence. The specimen sequenced was peripheral blood. This receptor has the CDR3 CASSYFLVNTGELFF. The DNA sequence is given as TGTGCCAGCAGTTACTTCCTAGTGAACACCGGGGAGCTGTTTTTT.